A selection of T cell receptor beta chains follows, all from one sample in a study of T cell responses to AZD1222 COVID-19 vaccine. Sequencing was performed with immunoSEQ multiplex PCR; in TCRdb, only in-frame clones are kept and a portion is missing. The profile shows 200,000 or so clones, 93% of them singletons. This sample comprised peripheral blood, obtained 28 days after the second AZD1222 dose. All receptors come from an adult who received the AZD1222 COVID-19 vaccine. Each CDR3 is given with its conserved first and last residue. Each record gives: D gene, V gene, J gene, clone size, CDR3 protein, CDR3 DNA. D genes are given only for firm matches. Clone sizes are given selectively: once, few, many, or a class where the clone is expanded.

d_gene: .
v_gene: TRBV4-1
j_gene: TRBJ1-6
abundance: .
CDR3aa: CASSQERAGWGSPLHF
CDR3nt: TGCGCCAGCAGCCAAGAAAGAGCGGGCTGGGGTTCACCCCTCCACTTT

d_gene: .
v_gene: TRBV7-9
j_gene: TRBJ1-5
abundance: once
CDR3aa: CASSPLGADNQPQHF
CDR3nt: TGTGCCAGCAGCCCTCTGGGGGCGGACAATCAGCCCCAGCATTTT

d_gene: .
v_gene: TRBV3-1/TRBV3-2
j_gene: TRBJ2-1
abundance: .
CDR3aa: CASRQSNEQFF
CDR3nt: TGTGCCAGCAGACAAAGCAATGAGCAGTTCTTC

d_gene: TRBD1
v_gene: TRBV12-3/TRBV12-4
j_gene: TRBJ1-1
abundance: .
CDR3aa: CASREQGSAKAFF
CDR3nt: TGTGCCAGCAGGGAACAGGGGAGCGCTAAGGCTTTCTTT

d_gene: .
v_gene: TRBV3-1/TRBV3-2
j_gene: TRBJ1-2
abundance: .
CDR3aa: CASSQAGRSSGYTF
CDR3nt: TGTGCCAGCAGCCAAGCGGGGAGATCCAGTGGCTACACCTTC

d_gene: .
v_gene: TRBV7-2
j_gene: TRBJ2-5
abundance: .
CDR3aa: CASSLATTRTQYF
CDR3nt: TGTGCCAGCAGCTTAGCCACAACGAGAACCCAGTACTTC

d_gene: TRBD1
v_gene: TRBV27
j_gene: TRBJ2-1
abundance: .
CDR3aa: CASIPEVGGPPSSYNEQFF
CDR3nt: TGTGCCAGCATCCCCGAAGTAGGGGGCCCACCCAGCTCCTACAATGAGCAGTTCTTC

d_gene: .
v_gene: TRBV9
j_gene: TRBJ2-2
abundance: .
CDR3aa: CASSLGGGEGGELFF
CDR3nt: TGTGCCAGCAGTTTGGGGGGAGGCGAGGGCGGGGAGCTGTTTTTT

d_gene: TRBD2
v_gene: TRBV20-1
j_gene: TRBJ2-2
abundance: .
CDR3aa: CSASRVAGGRNTGELFF
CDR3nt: TGCAGTGCTAGTCGGGTAGCGGGGGGCCGGAACACCGGGGAGCTGTTTTTT

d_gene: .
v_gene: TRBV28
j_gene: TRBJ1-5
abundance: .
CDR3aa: CASSLGTLGNQPQHF
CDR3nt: TGTGCCAGCAGTTTAGGCACCCTGGGCAATCAGCCCCAGCATTTT

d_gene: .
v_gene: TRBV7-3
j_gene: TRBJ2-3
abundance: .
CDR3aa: CASSQPPSWGVQYF
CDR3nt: TGTGCCAGCAGCCAACCCCCGTCTTGGGGGGTTCAGTATTTT

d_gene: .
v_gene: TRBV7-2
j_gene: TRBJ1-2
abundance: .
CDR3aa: CASSLDGTGYTF
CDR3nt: TGTGCCAGCAGCTTAGACGGGACTGGCTACACCTTC

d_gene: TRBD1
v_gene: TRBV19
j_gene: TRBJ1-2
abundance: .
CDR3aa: CASRETGTGGYGYTF
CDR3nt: TGTGCCAGTAGAGAGACCGGGACAGGGGGCTATGGCTACACCTTC

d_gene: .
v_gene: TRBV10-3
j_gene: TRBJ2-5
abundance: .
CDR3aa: CAIRVGGEETQYF
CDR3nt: TGTGCCATCAGAGTAGGGGGGGAAGAGACCCAGTACTTC

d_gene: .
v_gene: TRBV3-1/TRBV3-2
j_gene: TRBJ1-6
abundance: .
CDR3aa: CASSQGTGVYNSPLHF
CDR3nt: TGTGCCAGCAGCCAAGGCACAGGAGTTTATAATTCACCCCTCCACTTT

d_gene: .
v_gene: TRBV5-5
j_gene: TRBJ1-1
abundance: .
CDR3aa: CASSLDEGWTRRQAFF
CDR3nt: TGTGCCAGCAGCTTGGATGAGGGCTGGACAAGACGTCAAGCTTTCTTT

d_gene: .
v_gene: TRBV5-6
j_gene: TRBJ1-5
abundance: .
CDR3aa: CASSLGTYTNQPQHF
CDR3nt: TGTGCCAGCAGCTTAGGGACTTACACAAATCAGCCCCAGCATTTT

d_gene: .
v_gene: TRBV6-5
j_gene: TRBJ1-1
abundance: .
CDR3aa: CASTQEMNTEAFF
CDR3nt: TGTGCCAGCACTCAAGAGATGAACACTGAAGCTTTCTTT

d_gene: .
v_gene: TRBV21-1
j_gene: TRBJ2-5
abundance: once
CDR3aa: CASSRGGLFEETQYF
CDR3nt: TGTGCCAGCAGCAGGGGGGGGCTGTTTGAAGAGACCCAGTACTTC

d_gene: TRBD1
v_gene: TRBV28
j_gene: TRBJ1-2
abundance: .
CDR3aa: CASSNLDRGRRGYTF
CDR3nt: TGTGCCAGCAGTAACCTGGACAGGGGGCGCAGAGGCTACACCTTC

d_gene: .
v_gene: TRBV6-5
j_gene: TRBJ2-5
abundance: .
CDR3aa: CASSYRQGPETQYF
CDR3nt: TGTGCCAGCAGTTACCGTCAGGGCCCAGAGACCCAGTACTTC

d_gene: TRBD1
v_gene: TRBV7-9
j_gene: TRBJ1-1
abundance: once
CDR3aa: CASRLDRANTEAFF
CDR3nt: TGTGCCAGCAGACTGGACAGGGCGAACACTGAAGCTTTCTTT

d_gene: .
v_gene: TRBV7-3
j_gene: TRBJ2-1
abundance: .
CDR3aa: CASSTPPRTAHNEQFF
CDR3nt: TGTGCCAGCAGTACTCCCCCTCGGACGGCCCACAATGAGCAGTTCTTC

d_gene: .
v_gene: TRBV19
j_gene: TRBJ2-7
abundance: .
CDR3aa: CAIFREPQYF
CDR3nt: TGTGCCATTTTCCGGGAACCGCAGTACTTC

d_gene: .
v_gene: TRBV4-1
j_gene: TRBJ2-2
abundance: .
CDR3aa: CASSQEQGSNTGELFF
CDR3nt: TGCGCCAGCAGCCAGGAGCAGGGTTCGAACACCGGGGAGCTGTTTTTT

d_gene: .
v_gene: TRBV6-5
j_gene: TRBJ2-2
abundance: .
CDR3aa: CAIRLAAGELFF
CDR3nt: TGTGCCATTCGACTCGCGGCCGGGGAGCTGTTTTTT

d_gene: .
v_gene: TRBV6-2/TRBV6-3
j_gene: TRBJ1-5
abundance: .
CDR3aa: CASSYGSPGYSNQPQHF
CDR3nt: TGTGCCAGCAGTTACGGTTCGCCAGGTTATAGCAATCAGCCCCAGCATTTT

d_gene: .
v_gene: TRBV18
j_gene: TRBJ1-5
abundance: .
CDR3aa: CASSPRGGSGQPQHF
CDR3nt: TGTGCCAGCTCACCACGGGGAGGATCTGGTCAGCCCCAGCATTTT

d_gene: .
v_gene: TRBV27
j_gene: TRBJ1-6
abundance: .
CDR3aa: CASSFIILDGAPLHF
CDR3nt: TGTGCCAGCAGTTTCATTATCTTGGATGGGGCACCCCTCCACTTT

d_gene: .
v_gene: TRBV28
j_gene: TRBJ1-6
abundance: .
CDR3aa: CASSGGGIGNSPLHF
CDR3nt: TGTGCCAGCAGTGGAGGGGGGATCGGGAATTCACCCCTCCACTTT

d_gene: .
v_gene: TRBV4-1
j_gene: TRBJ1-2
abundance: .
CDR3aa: CASSQGVTGLYGYTF
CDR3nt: TGCGCCAGCAGCCAAGGGGTGACGGGGCTCTATGGCTACACCTTC

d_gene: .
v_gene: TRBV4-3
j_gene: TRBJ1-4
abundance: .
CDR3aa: CASAPGRTATNEKLFF
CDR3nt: TGCGCCAGCGCACCGGGACGGACTGCAACTAATGAAAAACTGTTTTTT

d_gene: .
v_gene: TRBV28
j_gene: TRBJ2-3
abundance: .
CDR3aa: CASMAGTDTQYF
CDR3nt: TGTGCCAGCATGGCAGGCACAGATACGCAGTATTTT

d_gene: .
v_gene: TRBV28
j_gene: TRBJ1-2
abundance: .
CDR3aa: CASSLGEAGSYTF
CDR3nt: TGTGCCAGCAGTTTAGGGGAAGCTGGGAGCTACACCTTC

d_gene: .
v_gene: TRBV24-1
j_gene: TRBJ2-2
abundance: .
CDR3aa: CATSVRVAGELFF
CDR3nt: TGTGCCACCAGTGTCAGGGTAGCCGGGGAGCTGTTTTTT

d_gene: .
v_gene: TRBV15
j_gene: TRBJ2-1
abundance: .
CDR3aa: CATSRGDSGTGRVEQFF
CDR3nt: TGTGCCACCAGCAGAGGGGATAGCGGGACAGGGCGAGTCGAGCAGTTCTTC

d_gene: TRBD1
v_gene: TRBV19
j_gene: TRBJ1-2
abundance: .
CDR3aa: CASSISHRGHYGYTF
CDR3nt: TGTGCCAGTAGTATATCCCACAGGGGCCACTATGGCTACACCTTC

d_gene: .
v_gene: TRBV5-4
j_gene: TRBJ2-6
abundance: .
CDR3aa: CASSFSSGANVLTF
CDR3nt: TGTGCCAGCAGCTTCAGCTCTGGGGCCAACGTCCTGACTTTC

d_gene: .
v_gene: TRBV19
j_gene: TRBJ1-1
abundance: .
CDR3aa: CASSTPRGWTEAFF
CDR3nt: TGTGCCAGTAGTACCCCCCGAGGATGGACTGAAGCTTTCTTT